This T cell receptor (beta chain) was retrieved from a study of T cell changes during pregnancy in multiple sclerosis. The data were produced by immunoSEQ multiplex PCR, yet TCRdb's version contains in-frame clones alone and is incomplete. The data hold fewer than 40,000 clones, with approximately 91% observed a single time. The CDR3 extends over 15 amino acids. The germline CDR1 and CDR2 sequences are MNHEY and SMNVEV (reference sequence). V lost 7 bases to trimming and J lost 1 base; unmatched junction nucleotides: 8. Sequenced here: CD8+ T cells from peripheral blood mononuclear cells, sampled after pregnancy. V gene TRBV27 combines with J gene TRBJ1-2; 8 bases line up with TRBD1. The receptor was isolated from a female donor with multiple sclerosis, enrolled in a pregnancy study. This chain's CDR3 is CASTSQGGINYGYTF. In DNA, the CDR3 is TGTGCCAGCACCTCACAGGGGGGGATTAACTATGGCTACACCTTC.